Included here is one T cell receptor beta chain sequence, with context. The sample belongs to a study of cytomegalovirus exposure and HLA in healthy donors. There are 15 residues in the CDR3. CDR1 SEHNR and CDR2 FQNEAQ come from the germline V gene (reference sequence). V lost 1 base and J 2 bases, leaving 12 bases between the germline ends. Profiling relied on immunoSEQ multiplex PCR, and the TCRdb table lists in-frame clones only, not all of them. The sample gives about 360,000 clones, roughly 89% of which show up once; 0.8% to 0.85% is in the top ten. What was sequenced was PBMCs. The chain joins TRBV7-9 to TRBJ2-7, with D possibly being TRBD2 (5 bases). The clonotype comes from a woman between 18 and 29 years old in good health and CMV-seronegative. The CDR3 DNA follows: TGTGCCAGCAGCTTAGACATCGGGATGACCTACGAGCAGTACTTC. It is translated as CASSLDIGMTYEQYF.